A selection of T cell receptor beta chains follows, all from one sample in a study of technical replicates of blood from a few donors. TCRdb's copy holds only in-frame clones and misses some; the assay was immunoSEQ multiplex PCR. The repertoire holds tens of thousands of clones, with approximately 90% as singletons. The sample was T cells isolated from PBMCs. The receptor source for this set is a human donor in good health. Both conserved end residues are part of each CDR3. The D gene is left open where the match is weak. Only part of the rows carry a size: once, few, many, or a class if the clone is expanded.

CDR3: CSVKFEFPPTYEQYF
DNA: TGCAGCGTTAAGTTCGAGTTTCCCCCTACCTACGAGCAGTACTTC
V: TRBV29-1
size: once
D: .
J: TRBJ2-7

CDR3: CASSQQPDPSGHEQYF
DNA: TGCGCCAGCAGCCAACAGCCCGACCCGAGCGGTCACGAGCAGTACTTC
V: TRBV4-1
size: .
D: .
J: TRBJ2-7

CDR3: CASSFSGDSYNEQFF
DNA: TGTGCCAGCAGTTTCAGCGGTGACTCCTACAATGAGCAGTTCTTC
V: TRBV28
size: once
D: .
J: TRBJ2-1

CDR3: CASKAGASTEAFF
DNA: TGTGCCAGTAAGGCGGGGGCGAGCACTGAAGCTTTCTTT
V: TRBV19
size: .
D: .
J: TRBJ1-1

CDR3: CASSSPLSGVCFF
DNA: TGTGCCAGCAGCTCGCCTCTCTCCGGTGTTTGTTTCTTT
V: TRBV13
size: .
D: .
J: TRBJ1-1

CDR3: CASSDGFMNTEAFF
DNA: TGTGCCAGCAGTGATGGCTTTATGAACACTGAAGCTTTCTTT
V: TRBV2
size: .
D: .
J: TRBJ1-1

CDR3: CASSDTGGERSGELFF
DNA: TGTGCCAGCAGCGACACAGGGGGCGAGAGGTCCGGGGAGCTGTTTTTT
V: TRBV6-4
size: once
D: TRBD1
J: TRBJ2-2

CDR3: CATSSGTASYEQYF
DNA: TGTGCCACCAGCAGCGGGACAGCCTCCTACGAGCAGTACTTC
V: TRBV15
size: .
D: TRBD1
J: TRBJ2-7

CDR3: CASLNTRTANEKLFF
DNA: TGTGCCAGCCTTAATACCCGGACAGCTAATGAAAAACTGTTTTTT
V: TRBV28
size: .
D: .
J: TRBJ1-4

CDR3: CASSPAAGTNYGYTF
DNA: TGCGCCAGCAGCCCGGCGGCGGGGACTAACTATGGCTACACCTTC
V: TRBV5-1
size: .
D: .
J: TRBJ1-2

CDR3: CATSLSSDQETQYF
DNA: TGTGCCACCAGTCTTTCTAGCGACCAAGAGACCCAGTACTTC
V: TRBV15
size: .
D: .
J: TRBJ2-5

CDR3: CASSIMSRGLSAYEQYF
DNA: TGTGCCAGTAGTATTATGAGCAGGGGTTTGAGTGCCTACGAGCAGTACTTC
V: TRBV19
size: .
D: .
J: TRBJ2-7

CDR3: CASSHGTEETQYF
DNA: TGTGCCAGCAGCCATGGGACAGAAGAGACCCAGTACTTC
V: TRBV11-2
size: .
D: TRBD1
J: TRBJ2-5

CDR3: CASSGGQVSYGYTF
DNA: TGTGCCAGCAGTGGGGGGCAGGTGAGCTATGGCTACACCTTC
V: TRBV2
size: .
D: .
J: TRBJ1-2

CDR3: CASSFDRGTYEQYF
DNA: TGTGCCAGCAGCTTCGACAGGGGTACCTACGAGCAGTACTTC
V: TRBV5-5
size: .
D: TRBD1
J: TRBJ2-7

CDR3: CASSSGQGALGETQYF
DNA: TGTGCCAGCAGCTCCGGACAGGGGGCCCTTGGGGAGACCCAGTACTTC
V: TRBV7-9
size: .
D: TRBD1
J: TRBJ2-5

CDR3: CSVATGETQYF
DNA: TGCAGCGTTGCGACAGGGGAGACCCAGTACTTC
V: TRBV29-1
size: .
D: TRBD1
J: TRBJ2-5

CDR3: CASSPGLAGVNEQFF
DNA: TGTGCTAGCAGCCCCGGACTAGCGGGGGTGAATGAGCAGTTCTTC
V: TRBV7-7
size: .
D: TRBD2
J: TRBJ2-1

CDR3: CASRMTGLNTGELFF
DNA: TGCGCCAGCAGAATGACAGGGCTGAACACCGGGGAGCTGTTTTTT
V: TRBV5-1
size: .
D: TRBD1
J: TRBJ2-2

CDR3: CASSSWGRGRRGNQPQHF
DNA: TGTGCCAGCAGCTCCTGGGGCAGGGGGCGTCGGGGCAATCAGCCCCAGCATTTT
V: TRBV7-8
size: .
D: TRBD1
J: TRBJ1-5

CDR3: CASSPGGAYNEQFF
DNA: TGTGCCAGCAGCCCGGGGGGAGCCTACAATGAGCAGTTCTTC
V: TRBV28
size: .
D: TRBD2
J: TRBJ2-1

CDR3: CASGLVPKSSRENTEAFF
DNA: TGTGCTAGTGGTTTGGTCCCTAAATCCAGCAGGGAGAACACTGAAGCTTTCTTT
V: TRBV12-5
size: .
D: .
J: TRBJ1-1

CDR3: CASSEGGFTDTQYF
DNA: TGTGCCAGCAGTGAAGGCGGCTTCACAGATACGCAGTATTTT
V: TRBV6-1
size: .
D: .
J: TRBJ2-3

CDR3: CASSPAGSGNTIYF
DNA: TGTGCCAGCAGTCCCGCGGGCTCTGGAAACACCATATATTTT
V: TRBV27
size: .
D: .
J: TRBJ1-3

CDR3: CASSSQTRNEQYF
DNA: TGTGCCAGCAGCTCCCAGACTAGAAACGAGCAGTACTTC
V: TRBV11-2
size: .
D: .
J: TRBJ2-7

CDR3: CASSAAGPLEKLFF
DNA: TGCGCCAGCAGCGCGGCAGGGCCCCTTGAAAAACTGTTTTTT
V: TRBV5-1
size: .
D: .
J: TRBJ1-4

CDR3: CASSFGTQSYEQYF
DNA: TGTGCCAGCAGCTTCGGGACACAAAGTTACGAGCAGTACTTC
V: TRBV7-8
size: .
D: .
J: TRBJ2-7

CDR3: CASSPGLYTDTQYF
DNA: TGTGCCAGCAGCCCCGGACTGTACACAGATACGCAGTATTTT
V: TRBV7-2
size: .
D: .
J: TRBJ2-3

CDR3: CASSPWDRSYEQYF
DNA: TGTGCCAGCTCACCCTGGGACAGATCCTACGAGCAGTACTTC
V: TRBV18
size: .
D: TRBD1
J: TRBJ2-7

CDR3: CASSLGVKDYNYGYTF
DNA: TGTGCCAGCAGCTTGGGGGTAAAGGACTACAACTATGGCTACACCTTC
V: TRBV5-6
size: .
D: .
J: TRBJ1-2

CDR3: CASNTIGTSFPHEQFF
DNA: TGTGCCAGCAACACAATCGGGACTAGCTTCCCCCATGAGCAGTTCTTC
V: TRBV5-6
size: .
D: TRBD2
J: TRBJ2-1

CDR3: CSASPSETQYF
DNA: TGCAGTGCTAGTCCCAGTGAGACCCAGTACTTC
V: TRBV20-1
size: once
D: .
J: TRBJ2-5

CDR3: CASIETPGGTYNSPLHF
DNA: TGTGCCAGCATTGAAACCCCGGGGGGGACCTATAATTCACCCCTCCACTTT
V: TRBV6-1
size: .
D: .
J: TRBJ1-6

CDR3: CASSDRKAGCEQYF
DNA: TGTGCCAGCAGTGACCGGAAAGCAGGGTGCGAGCAGTACTTC
V: TRBV6-4
size: .
D: .
J: TRBJ2-7

CDR3: CASSQEGGSWAGELFF
DNA: TGTGCCAGCAGCCAAGAAGGCGGGAGTTGGGCCGGGGAGCTGTTTTTT
V: TRBV4-2
size: .
D: TRBD2
J: TRBJ2-2

CDR3: CASGQGDYNSPLHF
DNA: TGCGCCAGCGGCCAGGGGGACTATAATTCACCCCTCCACTTT
V: TRBV5-1
size: .
D: TRBD1
J: TRBJ1-6

CDR3: CASSGFDSDKETQYF
DNA: TGCGCCAGCAGCGGCTTTGACAGCGACAAAGAGACCCAGTACTTC
V: TRBV5-1
size: .
D: .
J: TRBJ2-5

CDR3: CASSLGRSDTEAFF
DNA: TGCGCCAGCAGCCTAGGGAGGTCGGACACTGAAGCTTTCTTT
V: TRBV4-1
size: .
D: .
J: TRBJ1-1

CDR3: CASSLGLARDILPNNEQFF
DNA: TGTGCCAGTAGTTTGGGACTAGCGAGGGATATTTTGCCCAACAATGAGCAGTTCTTC
V: TRBV19
size: .
D: TRBD2
J: TRBJ2-1

CDR3: CASITSGSIYGYTF
DNA: TGTGCCAGCATCACTTCAGGCAGCATCTATGGCTACACCTTC
V: TRBV28
size: .
D: .
J: TRBJ1-2

CDR3: CASSLSDGTMAYGYTF
DNA: TGTGCCAGCAGCTTATCGGACGGGACAATGGCCTATGGCTACACCTTC
V: TRBV7-6
size: .
D: .
J: TRBJ1-2

CDR3: CATTSQGGYEQYF
DNA: TGTGCCACCACCTCACAGGGGGGATACGAGCAGTACTTC
V: TRBV15
size: .
D: TRBD1
J: TRBJ2-7

CDR3: CASKIRGHTEAFF
DNA: TGCGCCAGCAAAATCAGGGGGCACACTGAAGCTTTCTTT
V: TRBV10-1
size: few
D: TRBD1
J: TRBJ1-1

CDR3: CASSYSSGSYNEQFF
DNA: TGTGCCAGCAGTTACTCTAGCGGGTCCTACAATGAGCAGTTCTTC
V: TRBV6-5
size: .
D: TRBD2
J: TRBJ2-1

CDR3: CASRATGENSPLHF
DNA: TGTGCCAGCAGGGCGACAGGGGAAAATTCACCCCTCCACTTT
V: TRBV2
size: .
D: TRBD1
J: TRBJ1-6

CDR3: CASSEAGVGIKPYEQYF
DNA: TGCGCCAGCAGTGAGGCGGGAGTTGGAATAAAGCCCTACGAGCAGTACTTC
V: TRBV10-1
size: .
D: TRBD2
J: TRBJ2-7

CDR3: CASSQVPGGRKFF
DNA: TGCGCCAGCAGCCAAGTTCCGGGGGGGCGGAAATTCTTC
V: TRBV4-1
size: .
D: TRBD2
J: TRBJ2-1

CDR3: CASSPNRGGQPQHF
DNA: TGTGCCAGCAGCCCCAACAGGGGTGGTCAGCCCCAGCATTTT
V: TRBV11-2
size: few
D: TRBD1
J: TRBJ1-5

CDR3: CASSLRPQDFSYEQYF
DNA: TGTGCCAGCAGTTTACGCCCACAGGATTTCTCCTACGAGCAGTACTTC
V: TRBV28
size: .
D: .
J: TRBJ2-7

CDR3: CASSFGGTDTQYF
DNA: TGTGCCAGCAGCTTCGGGGGTACAGATACGCAGTATTTT
V: TRBV7-8
size: once
D: .
J: TRBJ2-3

CDR3: CASSYDTGFEQYF
DNA: TGTGCCAGCAGCTACGATACAGGTTTCGAGCAGTACTTC
V: TRBV5-4
size: few
D: .
J: TRBJ2-7

CDR3: CASSLQGSHQPQHF
DNA: TGTGCCAGCAGTTTACAGGGATCTCATCAGCCCCAGCATTTT
V: TRBV28
size: .
D: .
J: TRBJ1-5

CDR3: CASSVQWGDTEAFF
DNA: TGTGCCAGCAGCGTACAATGGGGGGATACTGAAGCTTTCTTT
V: TRBV9
size: .
D: .
J: TRBJ1-1

CDR3: CAISPGNKYEQYF
DNA: TGTGCCATTTCCCCGGGAAATAAATACGAGCAGTACTTC
V: TRBV6-1
size: .
D: .
J: TRBJ2-7

CDR3: CASSLFAGTGYEQYF
DNA: TGTGCCAGCAGCTTATTCGCCGGGACAGGCTACGAGCAGTACTTC
V: TRBV5-5
size: .
D: TRBD1
J: TRBJ2-7

CDR3: CASSLAGNRNEQFF
DNA: TGTGCCAGCAGCTTAGCCGGGAACCGCAATGAGCAGTTCTTC
V: TRBV11-2
size: .
D: .
J: TRBJ2-1

CDR3: CAISEARQGLGNTIYF
DNA: TGTGCCATCAGTGAGGCTAGACAGGGGCTTGGAAACACCATATATTTT
V: TRBV10-3
size: .
D: TRBD1
J: TRBJ1-3

CDR3: CASSSPGQGNYGYTF
DNA: TGTGCCAGCAGTTCCCCCGGACAGGGAAACTATGGCTACACCTTC
V: TRBV28
size: .
D: TRBD1
J: TRBJ1-2

CDR3: CASSLVGGSYNEQFF
DNA: TGTGCCAGCAGCTTAGTGGGGGGCTCCTACAATGAGCAGTTCTTC
V: TRBV11-3
size: .
D: .
J: TRBJ2-1

CDR3: CASSVGPNGYTF
DNA: TGTGCCAGCAGCGTAGGGCCAAATGGCTACACCTTC
V: TRBV9
size: .
D: .
J: TRBJ1-2